The rows below give T cell receptor beta chains drawn from one sample of a study of blood T cell repertoires in COVID-19. The method was immunoSEQ multiplex PCR; TCRdb's version includes in-frame clones alone and lacks a portion of them. The sample yields some 300,000 clones, about 90% seen once. The sequenced material came from PBMCs or T cells enriched from blood (not recorded which). The receptors were gathered from a woman in her thirties who had recovered from COVID-19. The CDR3 runs from the conserved cysteine through the conserved F or W. Size is omitted from some rows. Given values are once, few, many or a class for expanded clones.

>-|15|TRBV6-5|TRBJ2-5
CASSPSGLSQETQYF
>-|14|TRBV19|TRBJ1-2
CASSMEGDRYGYTF
>-|11|TRBV2|TRBJ2-1
CASSVSSAGFF
>-|16|TRBV28|TRBJ2-2
CASSLGRAGPTGELFF
>-|15|TRBV3-1/TRBV3-2|TRBJ2-2
CASSLRQGNTGELFF
>-|20|TRBV3-1/TRBV3-2|TRBJ2-4
CASSQEELGSGGLAKNIQYF
>-|13|TRBV11-2|TRBJ1-6
CASSYRGGSPLHF
>-|14|TRBV27|TRBJ2-7
CASSLAGTGLEQYF
>few|15|TRBV28|TRBJ2-3
CASSTGEGRTDTQYF
>-|16|TRBV28|TRBJ2-3
CASSEAGGIKTDTQYF
>once|16|TRBV5-1|TRBJ1-1
CASSFGGARLNTEAFF
>-|16|TRBV5-1|TRBJ2-6
CASSSVGGDLNNVLTF
>-|15|TRBV15|TRBJ2-3
CATSRDQTGTDTQYF
>few|15|TRBV6-5|TRBJ1-3
CASIFLGGSGNTIYF
>-|15|TRBV28|TRBJ1-4
CASSRGGGPNEKLFF
>once|11|TRBV30|TRBJ2-1
CAWRRTYEQFF
>-|14|TRBV7-2|TRBJ2-3
CASSYSRYTDTQYF
>-|14|TRBV9|TRBJ1-1
CASSVEGGETGAFF
>few|18|TRBV30|TRBJ1-6
CAWSGQRTAISYNSPLHF
>-|14|TRBV6-4|TRBJ1-3
CASREVSSGNTIYF
>-|13|TRBV25-1|TRBJ1-2
CARSRDTNYGYTF
>-|14|TRBV7-6|TRBJ1-4
CASSLGGTNEKLFF
>-|14|TRBV11-3|TRBJ1-5
CASSFRTGGQPQHF
>-|16|TRBV27|TRBJ2-2
CASSFSQGGVTGELFF
>-|15|TRBV15|TRBJ1-3
CATSRDLGAGNTIYF
>-|14|TRBV11-3|TRBJ2-1
CASSLEWGENEQFF
>-|17|TRBV2|TRBJ2-7
CASRPPEGTGIPYEQYF